The source of this T cell receptor (beta chain) is a study of early T cells in non-severe SARS-CoV-2 infection. Study-wide background: Sequencing was performed on bulk RNA from unsorted whole blood, leaving chains unpaired.

TCRdb analysed the 5' RACE reads with MiXCR anew, one entry per CDR3 protein. Counted here are about 64,000 distinct CDR3 sequences, roughly 9% occurring once; the ten biggest clones make up under 15%. This CDR3 has 16 residues. Germline CDR1 MNHEY, CDR2 SVGEGT. V gave up 6 bases and J gave up 1 base, with 18 bases separating them. The source was whole blood, collected at baseline. V usage is TRBV6-2 or TRBV6-3 and J usage is TRBJ1-1, with a possible D match to TRBD1 (5 bases). This sequence was found in an adult who was a healthcare worker with PCR-confirmed SARS-CoV-2 infection or an uninfected control (not recorded which). In DNA, the CDR3 is TGTGCCAGCAGCCAAATAAGGGGCTCGGGGAACACTGAAGCTTTCTTT. Translated, it gives CASSQIRGSGNTEAFF.